Listed below are T cell receptor beta chains from one sample, sequenced in a study of blood T cells in healthy people across ages. Each CDR3 protein gets one entry after TCRdb re-called the 5' RACE reads with MiXCR. The sample shows fewer than 950,000 distinct CDR3 sequences, around 36% of them seen only once. The sequenced sample consisted of blood. Receptor source: a young man in good health. Each CDR3 is given with its conserved first and last residue. The order of the fields is CDR3 protein, CDR3 DNA, V gene, J gene, clone size, D gene. A D gene is named only where the DNA matches it firmly. The listing skips clone size in some rows; elsewhere it reads once, few, many or a size class.

CDR3: CASSLEQGHFVYGYTF
DNA: TGTGCCAGCAGCTTGGAACAGGGACACTTTGTCTATGGCTACACCTTC
V: TRBV5-6
J: TRBJ1-2
size: -
D: -

CDR3: CASSVAPGTDTQYF
DNA: TGTGCCAGCAGCGTAGCCCCTGGCACAGATACGCAGTATTTT
V: TRBV9
J: TRBJ2-3
size: -
D: -

CDR3: CASSLGRQGSNEAFF
DNA: TGTGCCAGCAGCTTAGGCCGACAGGGTTCTAATGAAGCTTTCTTT
V: TRBV7-9
J: TRBJ1-1
size: -
D: TRBD1

CDR3: CASSSQGGEAKNIQYF
DNA: TGCGCCAGCAGCTCTCAAGGCGGGGAGGCCAAAAACATTCAGTACTTC
V: TRBV5-1
J: TRBJ2-4
size: many
D: -

CDR3: CASMAGSYNEQFF
DNA: TGTGCCAGCATGGCAGGGTCCTACAATGAGCAGTTCTTC
V: TRBV6-1
J: TRBJ2-1
size: -
D: -

CDR3: CASSQDFGGRGPGELFF
DNA: TGCGCCAGCAGCCAAGATTTTGGGGGAAGGGGACCCGGGGAGCTGTTTTTT
V: TRBV4-1
J: TRBJ2-2
size: -
D: -

CDR3: CASSLGHYEQFF
DNA: TGTGCCAGCAGTTTAGGGCACTACGAGCAGTTCTTC
V: TRBV12-3/TRBV12-4
J: TRBJ2-1
size: -
D: -

CDR3: CSVRRADTQYF
DNA: TGCAGCGTTCGCCGTGCAGATACGCAGTATTTT
V: TRBV29-1
J: TRBJ2-3
size: -
D: -

CDR3: CASSQGFRAHGSYNEQYF
DNA: TGTGCCAGCAGCCAAGGATTTCGAGCGCACGGCTCCTACAATGAGCAGTACTTC
V: TRBV4-2
J: TRBJ2-5
size: -
D: -

CDR3: CASSLGAGGYTDTQYF
DNA: TGTGCCAGCAGCTTGGGAGCGGGAGGCTACACAGATACGCAGTATTTT
V: TRBV7-2
J: TRBJ2-3
size: -
D: TRBD2

CDR3: CASSSRTVGHTDTQYF
DNA: TGTGCCAGCAGCTCCAGGACAGTAGGGCACACAGATACGCAGTATTTT
V: TRBV7-8
J: TRBJ2-3
size: -
D: -

CDR3: CASSRTPLRTDTQYF
DNA: TGTGCCAGCAGCCGGACGCCCCTCCGCACAGATACGCAGTATTTT
V: TRBV2
J: TRBJ2-3
size: few
D: -

CDR3: CASSVWRGGNTEAFF
DNA: TGTGCCAGCAGTGTTTGGAGGGGGGGGAACACTGAAGCTTTCTTT
V: TRBV2
J: TRBJ1-1
size: -
D: -

CDR3: CASSRPGLEQETQYF
DNA: TGTGCCAGCAGCCGACCGGGACTAGAACAAGAGACCCAGTACTTC
V: TRBV5-4
J: TRBJ2-5
size: few
D: TRBD2

CDR3: CASTHGRGRGTEAFF
DNA: TGTGCCAGCACGCACGGTAGGGGACGGGGCACTGAAGCTTTCTTT
V: TRBV12-3/TRBV12-4
J: TRBJ1-1
size: few
D: -

CDR3: CAISEMVGNEQFF
DNA: TGTGCCATCAGTGAGATGGTGGGGAATGAGCAGTTCTTC
V: TRBV10-3
J: TRBJ2-1
size: -
D: -

CDR3: CSGTGAGYTF
DNA: TGCAGTGGGACAGGGGCTGGCTACACCTTC
V: TRBV20-1
J: TRBJ1-2
size: once
D: TRBD1

CDR3: CASTGLAGSTDTQYF
DNA: TGCGCCAGCACGGGACTAGCGGGAAGCACAGATACGCAGTATTTT
V: TRBV5-1
J: TRBJ2-3
size: -
D: TRBD2

CDR3: CASSQMTGLNNEQFF
DNA: TGTGCCAGCAGCCAAATGACAGGGCTTAACAATGAGCAGTTCTTC
V: TRBV3-1
J: TRBJ2-1
size: few
D: TRBD1

CDR3: CASSHATGDYNEQFF
DNA: TGCGCCAGCAGCCATGCCACGGGAGACTACAATGAGCAGTTCTTC
V: TRBV4-3
J: TRBJ2-1
size: -
D: -

CDR3: CASSRGAKNIQYF
DNA: TGCGCCAGCAGCCGGGGGGCCAAAAACATTCAGTACTTC
V: TRBV5-1
J: TRBJ2-4
size: few
D: -

CDR3: CASSLDDGLTGELFF
DNA: TGCGCCAGCAGCTTGGATGACGGACTCACCGGGGAGCTGTTTTTT
V: TRBV5-1
J: TRBJ2-2
size: -
D: -

CDR3: CSARVNPGLADNEQFF
DNA: TGCAGTGCTAGAGTCAATCCGGGACTAGCAGACAATGAGCAGTTCTTC
V: TRBV20-1
J: TRBJ2-1
size: few
D: TRBD2